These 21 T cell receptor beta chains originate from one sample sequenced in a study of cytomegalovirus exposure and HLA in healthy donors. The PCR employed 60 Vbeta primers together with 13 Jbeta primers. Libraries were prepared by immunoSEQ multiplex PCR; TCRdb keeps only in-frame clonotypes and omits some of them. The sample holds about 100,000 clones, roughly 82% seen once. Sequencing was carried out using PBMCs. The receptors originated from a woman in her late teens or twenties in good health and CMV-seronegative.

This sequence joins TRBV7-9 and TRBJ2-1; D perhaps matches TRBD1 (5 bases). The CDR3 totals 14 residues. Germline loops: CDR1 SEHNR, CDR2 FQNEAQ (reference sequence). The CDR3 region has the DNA TGTTCCTTAGGGGCCACCCTACTCTGGGATGAGCAGTTCTTC. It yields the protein CSLGATLLWDEQFF. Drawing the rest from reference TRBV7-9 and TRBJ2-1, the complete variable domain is DTGVSQNPRHKITKRGQNVTFRCDPISEHNRLYWYRQTLGQGPEFLTYFQNEAQLEKSRLLSDRFSAERPKGSFSTLEIQRTEQGDSAMYLCSLGATLLWDEQFFGPGTRLTVL.

Here the CDR3 DNA reads TGTGCCAGCAGTGACCTAGCGGGGGGGCTCTACGAGCAGTACTTC. Translated: CASSDLAGGLYEQYF. The chain employs TRBV2 and TRBJ2-7; 12 bases align to TRBD2. There are 15 residues in the CDR3. Trimming cost V 3 bases and J 3 bases; bases outside gene matches: 3. Germline loops: CDR1 SNHLY, CDR2 FYNNEI.

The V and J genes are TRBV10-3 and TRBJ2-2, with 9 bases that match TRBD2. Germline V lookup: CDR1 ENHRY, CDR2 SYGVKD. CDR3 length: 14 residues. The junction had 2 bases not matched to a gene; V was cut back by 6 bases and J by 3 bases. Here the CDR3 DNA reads TGTGCCATCAGGCCTAGCGGGGACACCGGGGAGCTGTTTTTT. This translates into CAIRPSGDTGELFF.

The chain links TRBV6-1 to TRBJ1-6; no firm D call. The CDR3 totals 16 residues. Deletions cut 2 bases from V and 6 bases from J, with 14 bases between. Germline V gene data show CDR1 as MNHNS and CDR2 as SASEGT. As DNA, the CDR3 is TGTGCCAGCAGTGAAAGGCCGGCGGCTTCTAATTCACCCCTCCACTTT. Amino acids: CASSERPAASNSPLHF.

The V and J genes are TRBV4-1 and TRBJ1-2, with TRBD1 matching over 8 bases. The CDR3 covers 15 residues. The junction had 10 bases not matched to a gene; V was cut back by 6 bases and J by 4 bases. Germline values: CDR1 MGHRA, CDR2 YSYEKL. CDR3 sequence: CASSHQQGVGYGYTF. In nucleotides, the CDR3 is TGCGCCAGCAGTCACCAACAGGGGGTAGGCTATGGCTACACCTTC.

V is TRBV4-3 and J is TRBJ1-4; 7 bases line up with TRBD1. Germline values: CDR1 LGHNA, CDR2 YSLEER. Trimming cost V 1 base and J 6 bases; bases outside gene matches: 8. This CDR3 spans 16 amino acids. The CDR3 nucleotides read TGCGCCAGCAGCCAAGGGGATGACAGGGTGTATGAAAAACTGTTTTTT. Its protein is CASSQGDDRVYEKLFF.

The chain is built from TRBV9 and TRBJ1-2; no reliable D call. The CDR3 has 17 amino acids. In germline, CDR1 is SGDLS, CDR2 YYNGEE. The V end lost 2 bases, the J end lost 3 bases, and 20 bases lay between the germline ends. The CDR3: CASSVTAGREWDYGYTF. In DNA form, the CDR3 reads TGTGCCAGCAGCGTCACGGCGGGGAGGGAATGGGACTATGGCTACACCTTC.

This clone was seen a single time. The CDR3 sequence is CATAKGYGTEAFF. In DNA, the CDR3 is TGTGCCACCGCGAAGGGGTATGGGACTGAAGCTTTCTTT. V and J are TRBV28 and TRBJ1-1; a possible D gene is TRBD1 (5 bases). Trimming pared 10 bases from V and 5 bases from J, leaving 17 bases between. The CDR3 is 13 residues long. CDR1 and CDR2 (germline): MDHEN, SYDVKM.

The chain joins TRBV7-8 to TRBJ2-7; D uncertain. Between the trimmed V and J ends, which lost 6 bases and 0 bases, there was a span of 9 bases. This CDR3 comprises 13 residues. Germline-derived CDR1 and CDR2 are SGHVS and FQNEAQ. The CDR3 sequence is CASRSGPSYEQYF. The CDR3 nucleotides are TGTGCCAGCAGGTCCGGTCCCTCCTACGAGCAGTACTTC.

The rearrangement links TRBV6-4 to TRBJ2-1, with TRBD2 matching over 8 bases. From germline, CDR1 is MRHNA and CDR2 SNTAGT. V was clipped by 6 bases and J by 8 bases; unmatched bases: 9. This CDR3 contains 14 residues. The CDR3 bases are TGTGCCAGCAGCCCGGGACTAGGCACGGATGAGCAGTTCTTC. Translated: CASSPGLGTDEQFF.

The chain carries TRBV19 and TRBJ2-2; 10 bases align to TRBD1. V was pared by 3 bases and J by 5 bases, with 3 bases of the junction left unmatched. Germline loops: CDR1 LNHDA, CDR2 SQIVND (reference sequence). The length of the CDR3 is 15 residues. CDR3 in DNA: TGTGCCAGTAGTATTGGACAGGGGGGAACCGGGGAGCTGTTTTTT. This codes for CASSIGQGGTGELFF.

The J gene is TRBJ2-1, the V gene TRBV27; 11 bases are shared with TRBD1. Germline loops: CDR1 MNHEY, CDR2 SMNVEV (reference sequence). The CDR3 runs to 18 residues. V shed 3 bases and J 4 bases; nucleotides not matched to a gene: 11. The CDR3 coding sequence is TGTGCCAGCAGTTTTAGCCGATCGGGACAGGGGGTGTACAATGAGCAGTTCTTC. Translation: CASSFSRSGQGVYNEQFF.

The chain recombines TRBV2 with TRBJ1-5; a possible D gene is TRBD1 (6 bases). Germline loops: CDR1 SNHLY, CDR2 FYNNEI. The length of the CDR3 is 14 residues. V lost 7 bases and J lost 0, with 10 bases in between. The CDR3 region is CASNRDISNQPQHF. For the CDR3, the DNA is TGTGCCAGCAATAGGGACATTAGCAATCAGCCCCAGCATTTT. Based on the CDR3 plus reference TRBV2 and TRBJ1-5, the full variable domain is EPEVTQTPSHQVTQMGQEVILRCVPISNHLYFYWYRQILGQKVEFLVSFYNNEISEKSEIFDDQFSVERPDGSNFTLKIRSTKLEDSAMYFCASNRDISNQPQHFGDGTRLSIL.

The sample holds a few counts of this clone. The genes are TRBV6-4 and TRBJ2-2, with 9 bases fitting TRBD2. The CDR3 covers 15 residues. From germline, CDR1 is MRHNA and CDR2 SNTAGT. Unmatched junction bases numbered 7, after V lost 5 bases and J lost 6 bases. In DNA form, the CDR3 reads TGTGCCAGCAGTCAAAGCGGGGGGATCGCCGGGGAGCTGTTTTTT. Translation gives CASSQSGGIAGELFF.

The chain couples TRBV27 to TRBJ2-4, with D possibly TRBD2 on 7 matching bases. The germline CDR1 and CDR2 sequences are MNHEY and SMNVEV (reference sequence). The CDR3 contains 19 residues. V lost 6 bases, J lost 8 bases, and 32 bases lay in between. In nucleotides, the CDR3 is TGTGCCAGCAGCCTAAAAGCGGTAAAGGGGGGAGGGCCCAGGGACATTCAGTACTTC. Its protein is CASSLKAVKGGGPRDIQYF.

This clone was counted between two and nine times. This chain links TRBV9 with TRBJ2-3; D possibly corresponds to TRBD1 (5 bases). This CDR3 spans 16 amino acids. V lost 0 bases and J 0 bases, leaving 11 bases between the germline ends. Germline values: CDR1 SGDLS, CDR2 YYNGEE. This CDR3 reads CASSVGAGHSTDTQYF. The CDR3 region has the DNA TGTGCCAGCAGCGTAGGGGCAGGGCATAGCACAGATACGCAGTATTTT.

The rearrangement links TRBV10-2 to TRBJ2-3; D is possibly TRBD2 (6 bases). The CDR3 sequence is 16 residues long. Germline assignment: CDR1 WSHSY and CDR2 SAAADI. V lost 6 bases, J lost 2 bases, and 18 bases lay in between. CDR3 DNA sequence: TGCGCCAGCAGGGAAGGGACTCTCGGGTCCACAGATACGCAGTATTTT. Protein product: CASREGTLGSTDTQYF.

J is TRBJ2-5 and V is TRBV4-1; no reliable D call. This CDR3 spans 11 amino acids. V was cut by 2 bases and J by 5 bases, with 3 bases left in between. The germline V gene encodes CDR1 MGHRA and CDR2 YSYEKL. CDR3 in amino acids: CASSQRETQYF. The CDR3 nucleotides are TGCGCCAGCAGCCAACGGGAGACCCAGTACTTC.

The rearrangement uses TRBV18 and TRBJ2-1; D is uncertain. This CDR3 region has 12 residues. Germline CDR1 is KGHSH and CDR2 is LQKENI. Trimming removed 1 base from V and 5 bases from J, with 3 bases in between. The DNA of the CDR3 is TGTGCCAGCTCACCACTCGACAATGAGCAGTTCTTC. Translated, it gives CASSPLDNEQFF.

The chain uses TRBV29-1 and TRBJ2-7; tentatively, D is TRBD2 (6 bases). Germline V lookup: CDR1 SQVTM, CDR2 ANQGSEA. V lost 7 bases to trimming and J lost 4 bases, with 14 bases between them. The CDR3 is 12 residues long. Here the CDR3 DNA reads TGCAGCGCCGGGAGTTTATCGTACGAGCAGTACTTC. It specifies CSAGSLSYEQYF.

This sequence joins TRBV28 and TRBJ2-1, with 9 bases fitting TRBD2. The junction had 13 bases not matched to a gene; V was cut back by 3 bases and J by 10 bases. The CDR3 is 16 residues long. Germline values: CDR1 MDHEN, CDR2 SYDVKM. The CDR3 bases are TGTGCCAGCAGTTTGGAGAGGCGGGAGGGCCTAGGCGAGCAGTTCTTC. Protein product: CASSLERREGLGEQFF.